Presented here are 6 T cell receptor beta chains from one specimen sequenced in a study of cytotoxic CD8 clonotypes in ibrutinib-treated CLL. TCRdb's table, derived via immunoSEQ multiplex PCR, lists solely in-frame clones and lacks some. Counted here are roughly 160,000 clones, 81% occurring once; the ten biggest clones make up approximately 2%. The starting material was PBMCs, obtained after 12 months of ibrutinib treatment. These receptors all come from a human donor with chronic lymphocytic leukemia.

The CDR3 here is CASSATPLYEQYF. For the CDR3, the DNA is TGTGCCAGCAGTGCCACACCCCTCTACGAGCAGTACTTC. The V gene is TRBV2, the J gene TRBJ2-5, with D unclear. The closer fit of TRBJ2-7 to the DNA end suggests the J call may be wrong. CDR3 length: 13 residues. Germline lookup yields CDR1 SNHLY and CDR2 FYNNEI.

V gene TRBV5-8 combines with J gene TRBJ2-3; D not resolved. The V end lost 5 bases, the J end lost 3 bases, and 10 bases lay between the germline ends. CDR3 length: 13 residues. CDR1 and CDR2 from the germline V gene are SGHTS and YDEGEE. The CDR3 protein is CASSSGFTDTQYF. The CDR3 bases are TGTGCCAGCAGTTCAGGTTTTACAGATACGCAGTATTTT.

This chain joins TRBV6-5 and TRBJ1-6, with TRBD1 as a possible D gene (5 bases). The V gene lost 6 bases and the J gene lost 4 bases, with 13 bases spanning the gap. Germline CDR1 MNHEY, CDR2 SVGAGI. This CDR3 spans 15 amino acids. CDR3 sequence: CASSFQDKYNSPLHF. CDR3 nucleotides: TGTGCCAGCAGCTTCCAGGACAAATATAATTCACCCCTCCACTTT.

This clone was recorded many times. The chain employs TRBV27 and TRBJ1-1, with D unresolved. The CDR3 contains 13 residues. Trimming cost V 3 bases and J 0 bases, with 5 bases left between them. Germline lookup yields CDR1 MNHEY and CDR2 SMNVEV (reference sequence). This chain's CDR3 is CASSLKMNTEAFF. The CDR3 nucleotides read TGTGCCAGCAGTTTGAAGATGAACACTGAAGCTTTCTTT.

The chain has TRBV21-1 and TRBJ2-7; TRBD1 reflects the table's D call only, with no check against the DNA. TRBV21-1 is listed as a pseudogene. The CDR3 length is 17 residues. In DNA, the CDR3 is TGTGCCAGCAGCGTCGGACAGGGTGAGCCCTGCTTCTACGAGCAGTACTTC. Protein sequence: CASSVGQGEPCFYEQYF.

This chain links TRBV19 with TRBJ2-1; D unresolved. The CDR3 covers 15 residues. V gave up 1 base and J gave up 8 bases, with 15 bases separating them. Germline V lookup: CDR1 LNHDA, CDR2 SQIVND (reference sequence). CDR3 amino acids: CASSIVGSMGDEQFF. The CDR3 DNA follows: TGTGCCAGTAGTATAGTGGGATCGATGGGCGATGAGCAGTTCTTC.